Following are 26 T cell receptor beta chains from one sample sequenced in a study of blood T cell repertoires in COVID-19. Using immunoSEQ multiplex PCR, the repertoire was profiled, and TCRdb retains in-frame clones only, with some absent. The sample lists over 80,000 clones; approximately 71% were seen once. Input material: peripheral blood. All receptors come from a woman between 50 and 59 years old with acute or convalescent COVID-19.

This clone was seen a few times. The chain recombines TRBV7-2 with TRBJ1-5, with 9 bases identical to TRBD1. V dropped 2 bases and J dropped 7; count of bases not matched to a gene: 3. The CDR3 spans 14 residues. Germline lookup yields CDR1 SGHTA and CDR2 FQGNSA. Written as DNA, the CDR3 is TGTGCCAGCAGCTTAACAGACAGGGGGCAGCCCCAGCATTTT. Amino acid sequence: CASSLTDRGQPQHF.

V and J are TRBV7-9 and TRBJ2-2; 9 bases are shared with TRBD2. The junction had 8 bases not matched to a gene; V was cut back by 1 base and J by 5 bases. CDR1 SEHNR and CDR2 FQNEAQ come from the germline V gene (reference sequence). The CDR3 covers 17 residues. The DNA of the CDR3 is TGTGCCAGCAGCTTAGATCATCTAGCGGGGTTTACCGGGGAGCTGTTTTTT. Its translation: CASSLDHLAGFTGELFF.

This clone was counted only a few times. The V gene is TRBV4-1, the J gene TRBJ1-2, with a tentative D call TRBD1 (5 bases). The CDR3 length is 18 residues. Trimming took off 0 bases at V and 7 bases at J, with 24 bases between the two ends. Germline V gives CDR1 MGHRA, CDR2 YSYEKL. CDR3: CASSQEVKIAGREGGYTF. CDR3 DNA: TGCGCCAGCAGCCAAGAAGTAAAAATAGCGGGCAGGGAAGGTGGCTACACCTTC.

The chain carries TRBV5-6 and TRBJ2-3; the match to TRBD1 covers 7 bases. Germline CDR1 and CDR2: SGHDT and YYEEEE. J was trimmed by 2 bases and V by 4 bases; bases with no gene match: 7. The CDR3 covers 15 residues. Written as DNA, the CDR3 is TGTGCCAGCAGCGACGACAGGGCGAACACAGATACGCAGTATTTT. It codes for CASSDDRANTDTQYF.

This chain joins TRBV27 and TRBJ2-2, with 14 bases fitting TRBD2. CDR1 and CDR2 (germline): MNHEY, SMNVEV (reference sequence). V dropped 5 bases and J dropped 1; count of bases not matched to a gene: 6. The CDR3 runs to 18 residues. CDR3 protein: CASSPGLAGGWNTGELFF. DNA of the CDR3: TGTGCCAGCAGTCCCGGACTAGCGGGGGGCTGGAACACCGGGGAGCTGTTTTTT.

The chain is built from TRBV18 and TRBJ2-3; D gene ambiguous. Germline values: CDR1 KGHSH, CDR2 LQKENI. Trimming removed 4 bases from V and 5 bases from J, with 7 bases in between. The CDR3 contains 12 residues. CDR3 loop: CASSRTGDTQYF. CDR3 nucleotides: TGTGCCAGCTCACGCACCGGAGATACGCAGTATTTT.

The chain combines TRBV20-1 with TRBJ2-1; no clear D gene. From germline, CDR1 is DFQATT and CDR2 SNEGSKA (reference sequence). The V end lost 5 bases, the J end lost 12 bases, and 14 bases lay between the germline ends. The CDR3 totals 11 residues. CDR3 DNA sequence: TGCAGTGCTCGAACCCCTGCCGGGCAGTTCTTC. The encoded protein is CSARTPAGQFF.

The chain is built from TRBV7-2 and TRBJ1-1, with 7 bases fitting TRBD1. The J segment lost 5 bases and the V segment lost 2 bases, leaving 11 bases of the junction unmatched. Per germline, CDR1 SGHTA and CDR2 FQGNSA. The CDR3 spans 16 residues. The CDR3 region is CASSLRTGVRRTEAFF. In nucleotides, the CDR3 is TGTGCCAGCAGCTTAAGAACAGGGGTAAGGAGGACTGAAGCTTTCTTT.

This clone was observed once. This chain uses TRBV18 with TRBJ2-3; 8 nucleotides match TRBD1. This CDR3 spans 15 amino acids. The germline gives CDR1 KGHSH, CDR2 LQKENI. J was trimmed by 0 bases and V by 6 bases; bases with no gene match: 5. The CDR3 DNA is TGTGCCAGCTCGCTCAGGGGGCTTAGCACAGATACGCAGTATTTT. It translates to CASSLRGLSTDTQYF.

The chain recombines TRBV15 with TRBJ1-5; 7 bases fit TRBD1. Germline loops: CDR1 LNHNV, CDR2 YYDKDF (reference sequence). The CDR3 is made up of 18 amino acids. Trimming cost V 3 bases and J 4 bases; bases outside gene matches: 15. CDR3 sequence reads: CATSSDRQGRVRNQPQHF. CDR3 nucleotide sequence: TGTGCCACCAGCAGTGACCGACAGGGTAGGGTCAGGAATCAGCCCCAGCATTTT.

The genes are TRBV29-1 and TRBJ2-3; TRBD2 aligns across 10 bases. V was pared by 0 bases and J by 6 bases, with 9 bases of the junction left unmatched. The CDR3 runs to 16 residues. Germline V gene sequence: CDR1 SQVTM, CDR2 ANQGSEA. The CDR3 reads CSVEDRLVTSGDTQYF. DNA of the CDR3: TGCAGCGTTGAAGATCGTCTCGTGACTAGCGGGGATACGCAGTATTTT.

The rearrangement uses TRBV29-1 and TRBJ1-2; D uncertain. Looked up from germline, CDR1 is SQVTM and CDR2 is ANQGSEA. This CDR3 contains 12 residues. Trimming left V 5 bases short and J 8 bases short, with 15 bases between. In DNA form, the CDR3 reads TGCAGCGTTCCACAAAACCCCTTCGGCTACACCTTC. Translated, it gives CSVPQNPFGYTF.

This clone has only one observation. This sequence joins TRBV7-8 and TRBJ1-6; D is undetermined. Germline-derived CDR1 and CDR2 are SGHVS and FQNEAQ. CDR3 size: 15 residues. V lost 5 bases, J lost 6 bases, and 14 bases lay in between. This CDR3 is CASSAGPRGNSPLHF. DNA of the CDR3: TGTGCCAGCAGCGCGGGCCCTCGGGGTAATTCACCCCTCCACTTT. The full variable domain, with the rest looked up from reference TRBV7-8 and TRBJ1-6, is GAGVSQSPRYKVAKRGQDVALRCDPISGHVSLFWYQQALGQGPEFLTYFQNEAQLDKSGLPSDRFFAERPEGSVSTLKIQRTQQEDSAVYLCASSAGPRGNSPLHFGNGTRLTVT.

This sequence joins TRBV18 and TRBJ1-2; TRBD1 matches at 10 bases. The germline CDR1 and CDR2 sequences are KGHSH and LQKENI. J was trimmed by 7 bases and V by 2 bases; bases with no gene match: 1. CDR3 length equals 13 residues. CDR3 residues: CASSPGTGVGYTF. CDR3 nucleotide sequence: TGTGCCAGCTCACCAGGGACAGGGGTTGGCTACACCTTC.

This chain joins TRBV2 and TRBJ1-3; D is undetermined. Germline-derived CDR1 and CDR2 are SNHLY and FYNNEI. This CDR3 has 15 amino acids. V dropped 3 bases and J dropped 0 bases, with 9 bases sitting between them. The CDR3 loop reads CASSDSGSSGNTIYF. The CDR3 nucleotides are TGTGCCAGCAGTGATAGCGGGAGCTCTGGAAACACCATATATTTT.

The chain joins TRBV2 to TRBJ1-5; D is unclear. V lost 6 bases to trimming and J lost 1 base, with 13 bases between them. The germline V gene encodes CDR1 SNHLY and CDR2 FYNNEI. The CDR3 spans 15 residues. DNA of the CDR3: TGTGCCAGCAGATCCTCCGGAGCCAGCAATCAGCCCCAGCATTTT. It encodes CASRSSGASNQPQHF.

This clone has only one observation. This rearrangement joins TRBV5-1 to TRBJ1-2; the match to TRBD1 covers 8 bases. Germline V gene sequence: CDR1 SGHRS, CDR2 YFSETQ. Trimming removed 3 bases from V and 7 bases from J; junction bases left unmatched: 8. The CDR3 contains 14 residues. CDR3 sequence (DNA): TGCGCCAGCAGCTCAAGACAACAGGGGGGTGGCTACACCTTC. Protein product: CASSSRQQGGGYTF.

This chain joins TRBV9 and TRBJ2-1, with a possible D match to TRBD2 (6 bases). CDR3 length: 15 residues. Per germline, CDR1 SGDLS and CDR2 YYNGEE. V lost 0 bases, J lost 2 bases, and 9 bases lay in between. The CDR3 DNA is TGTGCCAGCAGCGTAGCGCGGGGAACCTACAATGAGCAGTTCTTC. Translation: CASSVARGTYNEQFF.

The chain combines TRBV29-1 with TRBJ1-2, with 7 bases identical to TRBD1. V was pared by 4 bases and J by 2 bases, with 10 bases of the junction left unmatched. The CDR3 covers 15 residues. Germline CDR1 reads SQVTM; CDR2 reads ANQGSEA. The CDR3 is CSVGGGQVANYGYTF. DNA of the CDR3: TGCAGCGTTGGGGGCGGACAGGTGGCGAACTATGGCTACACCTTC. Full variable domain (remainder filled in from reference TRBV29-1 and TRBJ1-2): SAVISQKPSRDICQRGTSLTIQCQVDSQVTMMFWYRQQPGQSLTLIATANQGSEATYESGFVIDKFPISRPNLTFSTLTVSNMSPEDSSIYLCSVGGGQVANYGYTFGSGTRLTVV.

The V gene is TRBV27, the J gene TRBJ1-1, with D possibly being TRBD1 (6 bases). The germline V gene encodes CDR1 MNHEY and CDR2 SMNVEV (reference sequence). V gave up 4 bases and J gave up 1 base, with 16 bases separating them. The CDR3 runs to 16 residues. CDR3 DNA: TGTGCCAGCAGTTCCTATCTAGGACAGTCGAACACTGAAGCTTTCTTT. Its translation: CASSSYLGQSNTEAFF.

A few counts support this clone. This chain uses TRBV6-5 with TRBJ1-2, with TRBD1 matching over 9 bases. The CDR3 extends over 14 amino acids. J lost 6 bases, V lost 7 bases, and 9 bases had no gene match. Per germline, CDR1 MNHEY and CDR2 SVGAGI. The DNA of the CDR3 is TGTGCCAGCATCCGTACCGACAGGGGGGATGGCTACACCTTC. Residues: CASIRTDRGDGYTF.

This chain's CDR3 is CASSGTSGGLPTDTQYF. Here the CDR3 DNA reads TGTGCCAGCAGCGGGACTAGCGGGGGCCTACCCACAGATACGCAGTATTTT. The chain employs TRBV7-8 and TRBJ2-3; 14 bases are a match to TRBD2. The ends lost 5 bases at V and 2 bases at J; junction bases unmatched: 6. CDR3 size: 17 residues. From germline, CDR1 is SGHVS and CDR2 FQNEAQ.

The chain uses TRBV7-8 and TRBJ1-6; D gene ambiguous. CDR1 and CDR2 (germline): SGHVS, FQNEAQ. V gave up 3 bases and J gave up 7 bases, with 10 bases separating them. CDR3 length equals 14 residues. The DNA for the CDR3 is TGTGCCAGCAGCTTGAAACTAGGGAATTCACCCCTCCACTTT. It yields the protein CASSLKLGNSPLHF.

The chain recombines TRBV6-5 with TRBJ2-3, with D perhaps matching TRBD2 (5 bases). The CDR3 has 15 residues. The germline V gene has CDR1 MNHEY and CDR2 SVGAGI. The V end was cut by 6 bases, the J end by 1 base, with 14 bases between. The CDR3 sequence: CASRWLGEGTDTQYF. CDR3 DNA sequence: TGTGCCAGCAGGTGGTTGGGAGAAGGCACAGATACGCAGTATTTT.

This clone was picked up one time. This chain links TRBV5-6 with TRBJ1-2, with 11 bases lining up with TRBD1. The CDR3 totals 15 residues. CDR1 is SGHDT and CDR2 is YYEEEE in the germline V gene. The junction had 6 bases not matched to a gene; V was cut back by 4 bases and J by 4 bases. For the CDR3, the DNA is TGTGCCAGCAGCCTAGGGACAGGGGGTCTCTATGGCTACACCTTC. Residues: CASSLGTGGLYGYTF.

The chain combines TRBV11-2 with TRBJ1-4; maybe TRBD1 (5 bases). CDR1 and CDR2 (germline): SGHAT, FQNNGV. The length of the CDR3 is 12 residues. The V gene lost 6 bases and the J gene lost 15 bases, with 17 bases spanning the gap. In DNA form, the CDR3 reads TGTGCCAGCAGGACCCGGGCGGGGGGGGTGTTTTTT. As protein: CASRTRAGGVFF.